Below are 6 T cell receptor beta chains sequenced from a single sample in a study of blood T cell repertoires in COVID-19. The table came from immunoSEQ multiplex PCR; TCRdb's copy has only in-frame clones and leaves some out. The repertoire holds about 270,000 clones, with around 86% as singletons. The sequencing sample was made of peripheral blood. The receptor set was obtained from a woman between 55 and 75 years old who had recovered from COVID-19.

The rearrangement joins TRBV28 to TRBJ2-3; D remains ambiguous. Germline assignment: CDR1 MDHEN and CDR2 SYDVKM. This CDR3 has 13 residues. V shed 4 bases and J shed 0 bases, with 5 bases lying between them. The CDR3, as DNA: TGTGCCAGCAGTTGGGCGAGCACAGATACGCAGTATTTT. This codes for CASSWASTDTQYF.

The chain combines TRBV6-2 or TRBV6-3 with TRBJ1-2; TRBD1 agrees at 9 bases. This CDR3 comprises 14 residues. The germline gives CDR1 MNHEY, CDR2 SVGEGT. V lost 6 bases and J lost 4; bases outside the gene matches: 6. The CDR3 here is CASSLTGGVYGYTF. The CDR3 region has the DNA TGTGCCAGCAGCCTAACAGGGGGCGTCTATGGCTACACCTTC.

This chain connects TRBV9 to TRBJ1-1; 7 nucleotides line up with TRBD1. CDR1 is SGDLS and CDR2 is YYNGEE in the germline V gene. J was trimmed by 1 base and V by 2 bases; bases with no gene match: 2. The CDR3 runs to 14 residues. The CDR3 DNA is TGTGCCAGCAGCGTGAGGGACAGGAACACTGAAGCTTTCTTT. This translates into CASSVRDRNTEAFF.

The chain recombines TRBV28 with TRBJ2-7; TRBD2 agrees at 8 bases. In germline, CDR1 is MDHEN, CDR2 SYDVKM. The J segment lost 2 bases and the V segment lost 6 bases, leaving 12 bases of the junction unmatched. This CDR3 spans 16 amino acids. The CDR3 region is CASSPLNSGVPYEQYF. The CDR3 DNA reads TGTGCCAGCAGCCCTCTGAATAGCGGGGTGCCCTACGAGCAGTACTTC.

The J gene is TRBJ2-7, the V gene TRBV7-2; 14 positions agree with TRBD2. The germline CDR1 and CDR2 sequences are SGHTA and FQGNSA. The V gene end was trimmed by 6 bases and the J gene end by 6 bases; junction bases not matched to a gene: 10. CDR3 size: 16 residues. CDR3 region: CASSSRTSGGRGEQYF. The CDR3 DNA sequence: TGTGCCAGCAGTTCCCGGACTAGCGGGGGGAGGGGCGAGCAGTACTTC.

The gene calls are TRBV5-4 and TRBJ1-1; 8 bases agree with TRBD1. This CDR3 spans 15 amino acids. V was clipped by 0 bases and J by 7 bases; unmatched bases: 8. From germline, CDR1 is SGHNT and CDR2 YYREEE (reference sequence). CDR3 residues: CASSLAAGGYGEAFF. CDR3 coding DNA: TGTGCCAGCAGCTTGGCAGCAGGGGGCTACGGTGAAGCTTTCTTT.